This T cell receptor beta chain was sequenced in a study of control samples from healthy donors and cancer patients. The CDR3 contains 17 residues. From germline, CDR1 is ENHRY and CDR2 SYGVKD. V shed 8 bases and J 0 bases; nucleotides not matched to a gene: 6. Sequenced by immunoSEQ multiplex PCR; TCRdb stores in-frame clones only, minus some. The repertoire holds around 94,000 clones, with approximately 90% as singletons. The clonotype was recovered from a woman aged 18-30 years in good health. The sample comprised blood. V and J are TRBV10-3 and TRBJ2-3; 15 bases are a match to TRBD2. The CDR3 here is CAIGGLAGGSSTDTQYF. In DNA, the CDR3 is TGTGCCATCGGGGGACTAGCGGGAGGATCTAGCACAGATACGCAGTATTTT.